Following are 30 T cell receptor beta chains from one sample sequenced in a study of T cells in Graves' hyperthyroidism and ophthalmopathy. Amplified TCR beta CDR3 regions derived from RNA transcripts. The primer set for the first-round RT-PCR of the TCR CDR3 was HTBI. TCRdb reprocessed the multiplex PCR reads via MiXCR and lists one record per CDR3 protein. The sample gives approximately 590,000 distinct CDR3 sequences, 15% to 18% of which show up once; approximately 7% is in the top ten. Sample: blood. The receptors originated from a woman in her 30s with Graves' hyperthyroidism.

This clonotype was seen repeatedly, ten times or more. The chain is built from TRBV20-1 and TRBJ1-2, with D uncertain. The CDR3 length is 13 residues. Trimming left V 1 base short and J 6 bases short, with 12 bases between. In germline, CDR1 is DFQATT, CDR2 SNEGSKA (reference sequence). CDR3 residues: CSARADHENGYTF. The CDR3 nucleotides read TGCAGTGCTAGAGCCGACCATGAGAATGGCTACACCTTC.

This clonotype came up many times. The DNA for the CDR3 is TGTGCCAGCAGTGAAATTGGGGGCGGAGACAGCACAGATACGCAGTATTTT. Protein sequence: CASSEIGGGDSTDTQYF. This chain joins TRBV2 and TRBJ2-3, with D possibly being TRBD1 (6 bases). The CDR3 covers 17 residues. Germline V gives CDR1 SNHLY, CDR2 FYNNEI. Trimming left V 2 bases short and J 0 bases short, with 15 bases between. Looking up the rest from reference TRBV2 and TRBJ2-3 gives the full variable domain: EPEVTQTPSHQVTQMGQEVILRCVPISNHLYFYWYRQILGQKVEFLVSFYNNEISEKSEIFDDQFSVERPDGSNFTLKIRSTKLEDSAMYFCASSEIGGGDSTDTQYFGPGTRLTVL.

The V and J genes are TRBV27 and TRBJ2-1; 9 bases agree with TRBD2. This CDR3 has 17 amino acids. Trimming at V came to 1 base and at J to 4 bases, leaving 8 bases not matched to a gene. Per the germline V gene, CDR1 is MNHEY and CDR2 is SMNVEV (reference sequence). DNA of the CDR3: TGTGCCAGCAGTTTATTTCCCAGGACTAGCGAGTACAATGAGCAGTTCTTC. It specifies CASSLFPRTSEYNEQFF.

This clonotype was seen repeatedly, ten times or more. The chain links TRBV4-1 to TRBJ2-7, with D possibly being TRBD1 or TRBD2 (5 bases each). The CDR3 runs to 14 residues. V lost 1 base and J lost 7, with 14 bases in between. Per the germline V gene, CDR1 is MGHRA and CDR2 is YSYEKL. CDR3 region: CASSQAMRDLEQYF. As DNA, the CDR3 is TGCGCCAGCAGCCAAGCAATGAGGGACCTGGAGCAGTACTTC.

The rearrangement links TRBV5-5 to TRBJ2-3; TRBD2 is a possible D gene (5 bases). CDR3 length: 15 residues. Trimming pared 1 base from V and 0 bases from J, leaving 9 bases between. CDR1 is SGHKS, CDR2 YYEKEE, per germline (reference sequence). CDR3 nucleotide sequence: TGTGCCAGCAGCTTGAGTTGGACTAGCACAGATACGCAGTATTTT. Translating it yields CASSLSWTSTDTQYF.

The table lists this clonotype with many counts. The gene calls are TRBV12-5 and TRBJ1-4; possible D gene TRBD1, 5 bases. V lost 7 bases and J lost 3, with 9 bases in between. CDR1 is LGHNT and CDR2 is FRNRAP in the germline V gene. This CDR3 spans 13 amino acids. The CDR3 DNA reads as TGTGCTAGTGTCTCGGGGCCTAATGAAAAACTGTTTTTT. This gives the protein CASVSGPNEKLFF. The full variable domain, in which reference TRBV12-5 and TRBJ1-4 provide the parts outside the CDR3, is DARVTQTPRHKVTEMGQEVTMRCQPILGHNTVFWYRQTMMQGLELLAYFRNRAPLDDSGMPKDRFSAEMPDATLATLKIQPSEPRDSAVYFCASVSGPNEKLFFGSGTQLSVL.

This clonotype was recorded at least ten times. The CDR3 region is CASSLDRFRAQYF. The CDR3 DNA follows: TGTGCCAGCAGCCTTGATCGTTTCAGAGCCCAGTACTTC. The chain joins TRBV12-3 or TRBV12-4 to TRBJ2-5; no clear D. This CDR3 spans 13 amino acids. V lost 6 bases to trimming and J lost 9 bases, with 17 bases between them.

This clonotype occurred many times. The V and J genes are TRBV20-1 and TRBJ2-2; D could derive from TRBD1 or TRBD2 (5 bases each). Per germline, CDR1 DFQATT and CDR2 SNEGSKA (reference sequence). This CDR3 contains 15 residues. The V end lost 6 bases, the J end lost 5 bases, and 19 bases lay between the germline ends. The CDR3 is CSASSSQWGTGELFF. CDR3 bases: TGCAGTGCGAGCTCGAGCCAGTGGGGGACCGGGGAGCTGTTTTTT.

This chain connects TRBV10-3 to TRBJ2-5, with 7 bases aligning to TRBD1. Germline assignment: CDR1 ENHRY and CDR2 SYGVKD. V was clipped by 6 bases and J by 4 bases; unmatched bases: 11. The CDR3 spans 15 residues. The CDR3 here is CAISYSPRGRETQYF. DNA for the CDR3: TGTGCCATCAGCTATAGCCCCAGGGGGAGAGAGACCCAGTACTTC.

There are many counts of this clonotype. This chain joins TRBV6-2 or TRBV6-3 and TRBJ2-1; 10 nucleotides match TRBD2. Germline V gene data show CDR1 as MNHEY and CDR2 as SVGEGT. The junction had 10 bases not matched to a gene; V was cut back by 7 bases and J by 4 bases. The CDR3 is 16 residues long. This CDR3 is CASTPPGLASYNEQFF. The CDR3, as DNA: TGTGCCAGCACCCCCCCGGGACTAGCGTCTTACAATGAGCAGTTCTTC.

The gene calls are TRBV6-2 or TRBV6-3 and TRBJ2-1, with 8 bases matching TRBD2. The germline gives CDR1 MNHEY, CDR2 SVGEGT. The CDR3 runs to 15 residues. The V gene end was trimmed by 8 bases and the J gene end by 5 bases; junction bases not matched to a gene: 11. CDR3 sequence (DNA): TGTGCCAGCCAATTTCTAGCGGGCGCCAACAATGAGCAGTTCTTC. Protein: CASQFLAGANNEQFF.

Only one count was recorded for this clonotype. The genes are TRBV19 and TRBJ2-1; a weak D match, TRBD2 (5 bases). The CDR3 consists of 16 residues. Germline loops: CDR1 LNHDA, CDR2 SQIVND (reference sequence). Trimming pared 3 bases from V and 0 bases from J, leaving 12 bases between. The CDR3 region has the DNA TGTGCCAGTAGTATCAGGAGCGGAAGCTCCTACAATGAGCAGTTCTTC. Translated, it gives CASSIRSGSSYNEQFF.

This clonotype was seen repeatedly, ten times or more. V usage is TRBV7-2 and J usage is TRBJ2-1; TRBD2 is a possible D gene (6 bases). The V end lost 4 bases, the J end lost 3 bases, and 13 bases lay between the germline ends. CDR3 length: 15 residues. CDR1 and CDR2 (germline): SGHTA, FQGNSA. CDR3 amino acids: CASSSRGSGYNEQFF. CDR3 nucleotide sequence: TGTGCCAGCAGCTCCAGAGGTAGCGGCTACAATGAGCAGTTCTTC.

The sample holds a few counts of this clonotype. V is TRBV19 and J is TRBJ2-6; 7 nucleotides line up with TRBD1. The V gene's germline CDR1 is LNHDA and CDR2 SQIVND (reference sequence). With 8 bases clipped from V and 1 base from J, the junction kept 2 bases outside the gene matches. The CDR3 totals 14 residues. The CDR3 is CASRQGSGANVLTF. The CDR3 DNA sequence: TGTGCCAGTCGACAGGGATCTGGGGCCAACGTCCTGACTTTC.

This clonotype came up many times. V is TRBV20-1 and J is TRBJ2-3; 8 bases agree with TRBD2. J was trimmed by 4 bases and V by 6 bases; bases with no gene match: 6. CDR1 is DFQATT, CDR2 SNEGSKA, per germline (reference sequence). The CDR3 totals 13 residues. The CDR3 is CSAQAGVADTQYF. Here the CDR3 DNA reads TGCAGTGCCCAAGCGGGAGTAGCAGATACGCAGTATTTT.

This clonotype was observed at least ten times. This rearrangement joins TRBV29-1 to TRBJ2-1; TRBD1 agrees at 9 bases. CDR3 length: 15 amino acids. J gave up 7 bases and V 2 bases, and 9 bases lay outside the gene matches. The germline V gene has CDR1 SQVTM and CDR2 ANQGSEA. CDR3 region: CSVESWDRVRNEQFF. The CDR3 DNA reads as TGCAGCGTTGAATCATGGGACAGGGTTCGAAATGAGCAGTTCTTC.

The V call is TRBV5-6, the J call TRBJ1-4; 7 bases fit TRBD1. CDR1 SGHDT and CDR2 YYEEEE come from the germline V gene. Trimming took 4 bases from V and 6 from J; bases not matched to a gene: 6. The CDR3 has 14 amino acids. The CDR3 sequence is CASSETGPDEKLFF. The CDR3 nucleotides read TGTGCCAGCAGCGAGACAGGGCCTGATGAAAAACTGTTTTTT.

Ten or more counts support this clonotype. The gene calls are TRBV3-1 and TRBJ1-5; D unresolved. The germline V gene has CDR1 LGHDT and CDR2 YNNKEL (reference sequence). The V and J ends lost 2 bases and 7 bases respectively, with 12 bases between them. This CDR3 is built from 14 residues. The CDR3 region is CASSQREEGQPQHF. CDR3 coding DNA: TGTGCCAGCAGCCAAAGAGAGGAAGGGCAGCCCCAGCATTTT.

The V call is TRBV20-1, the J call TRBJ1-3; D unresolved. This CDR3 contains 15 residues. The V end lost 1 base, the J end lost 0 bases, and 10 bases lay between the germline ends. Germline loops: CDR1 DFQATT, CDR2 SNEGSKA (reference sequence). The CDR3 loop reads CSARVKDGSGNTIYF. CDR3 DNA sequence: TGCAGTGCTAGAGTCAAAGACGGCTCTGGAAACACCATATATTTT.

The chain combines TRBV11-2 with TRBJ2-1; D perhaps matches TRBD2 (6 bases). Germline V gene sequence: CDR1 SGHAT, CDR2 FQNNGV. Deletions cut 3 bases from V and 4 bases from J, with 13 bases between. The CDR3 spans 15 residues. The CDR3 reads CASSFPTGSYNEQFF. In nucleotides, the CDR3 is TGTGCCAGCAGCTTTCCGACCGGGAGTTACAATGAGCAGTTCTTC.

This clonotype has ten or more counts. V is TRBV18 and J is TRBJ1-2; D remains unclear. Germline lookup yields CDR1 KGHSH and CDR2 LQKENI. There are 14 residues in the CDR3. V was clipped by 0 bases and J by 4 bases, with 9 bases between them. The chain's CDR3 is CASSPPQGSYGYTF. The CDR3 DNA follows: TGTGCCAGCTCACCACCCCAAGGATCCTATGGCTACACCTTC.

This clonotype was counted many times. The chain employs TRBV20-1 and TRBJ1-1; D is possibly TRBD1 (6 bases). V lost 5 bases and J 0 bases, leaving 10 bases between the germline ends. The CDR3 is 13 residues long. The germline V gene has CDR1 DFQATT and CDR2 SNEGSKA (reference sequence). CDR3 protein: CSAHGQMNTEAFF. The CDR3 DNA follows: TGCAGTGCTCATGGACAGATGAACACTGAAGCTTTCTTT.

This clonotype has only one observation. A much larger clone lies one base from this, so it may be a read error. The chain employs TRBV28 and TRBJ1-2; 7 nucleotides agree with TRBD1. Trimming cost V 6 bases and J 5 bases; bases outside gene matches: 6. This CDR3 has 13 residues. The germline V gene has CDR1 MDHEN and CDR2 SYDVKM. The CDR3 bases are TGTGCCAGCAGCGGGACAGATAGTTATGGCTACACCTTC. Amino acids: CASSGTDSYGYTF.

The genes are TRBV6-1 and TRBJ2-7, with a possible D match to TRBD2 (5 bases). The CDR3 length is 13 residues. The V end lost 6 bases, the J end lost 3 bases, and 12 bases lay between the germline ends. Germline V gene lookup returns CDR1 MNHNS and CDR2 SASEGT. The CDR3 DNA is TGTGCCAGCAGGAGGACTGACTACTACGAGCAGTACTTC. Translated: CASRRTDYYEQYF.

In its sample, this clonotype was seen many times. The chain joins TRBV2 to TRBJ1-1; D is undetermined. V lost 10 bases and J 1 base, leaving 13 bases between the germline ends. Looked up from germline, CDR1 is SNHLY and CDR2 is FYNNEI. The CDR3 covers 13 residues. The CDR3 is CAKARVANTEAFF. CDR3 in DNA: TGTGCCAAAGCACGGGTTGCGAACACTGAAGCTTTCTTT.

This clonotype has a single count. CDR3 loop: CASRDTSSYEQYF. CDR3 sequence (DNA): TGTGCCAGCAGGGACACGAGCTCCTACGAGCAGTACTTC. The V and J genes are TRBV28 and TRBJ2-7, with a tentative D call TRBD1 (5 bases). Germline CDR1 MDHEN, CDR2 SYDVKM. The CDR3 consists of 13 residues. Trimming removed 6 bases at V and 0 bases at J, with 9 bases between. The entire variable domain, with the rest obtained from reference TRBV28 and TRBJ2-7, is as follows: DVKVTQSSRYLVKRTGEKVFLECVQDMDHENMFWYRQDPGLGLRLIYFSYDVKMKEKGDIPEGYSVSREKKERFSLILESASTNQTSMYLCASRDTSSYEQYFGPGTRLTVT.

The V and J genes are TRBV6-1 and TRBJ1-6, with 9 bases aligning to TRBD1. The ends lost 8 bases at V and 9 bases at J; junction bases unmatched: 8. The CDR3 has 14 amino acids. Germline lookup yields CDR1 MNHNS and CDR2 SASEGT. The CDR3 nucleotides read TGTGCCAGCGACCGGGGACAGGGAGGTTCACCCCTCCACTTT. This encodes CASDRGQGGSPLHF.

This clonotype was counted many times. This rearrangement joins TRBV29-1 to TRBJ2-3, with a tentative D call TRBD1 (5 bases). CDR1 and CDR2 (germline): SQVTM, ANQGSEA. This CDR3 is built from 12 residues. Trimming cost V 6 bases and J 9 bases, with 16 bases left between them. The CDR3 protein is CSVGFQGDTQYF. The CDR3 DNA follows: TGCAGCGTCGGTTTCCAGGGTGACACGCAGTATTTT.

The CDR3: CASSARKGGNEKLFF. The DNA of the CDR3 is TGTGCCAGCAGTGCCCGTAAGGGGGGTAATGAAAAACTGTTTTTT. The chain couples TRBV25-1 to TRBJ1-4; possible D gene TRBD1, 6 bases. CDR1 is MGHDK and CDR2 is SYGVNS in the germline V gene. The V and J ends lost 4 bases and 4 bases respectively, with 13 bases between them. This CDR3 is built from 15 residues.

The sample holds many counts of this clonotype. This rearrangement joins TRBV12-3 or TRBV12-4 to TRBJ1-1; D may be TRBD1 (5 bases). The CDR3 length is 13 residues. V was clipped by 7 bases and J by 0 bases, with 9 bases between them. The CDR3, as DNA: TGTGCCAGCAACAGGCCACTGAACACTGAAGCTTTCTTT. It is translated as CASNRPLNTEAFF.